This TCR beta chain was found in a study of long-term antiretroviral therapy in people with HIV. Study at large: The immediate-ART recommendation dates to 2015, and the earliest samples predate it by about a decade. General study results and limits: For ART adherence, viral resistance and therapy changes, no data were available.

This CDR3 contains 15 residues. V lost 5 bases and J 3 bases, leaving 15 bases between the germline ends. Germline lookup yields CDR1 SGDLS and CDR2 YYNGEE. The immunoSEQ assay was v3.0, run at survey level. Libraries were prepared by immunoSEQ multiplex PCR; TCRdb keeps only in-frame clonotypes and omits some of them. The sample holds fewer than 20,000 clones; around 83% are singletons and the top ten take 5.2%. Comment on this clone: What it binds is unknown.

The source material was unsorted PBMCs, sampled 0.5 years after starting antiretroviral therapy. The genes are TRBV9 and TRBJ1-5; D may be TRBD1 (5 bases). The sequence came from a woman aged 40 to 50 with HIV. The CDR3 loop reads CASSAYGADNQPQHF. For the CDR3, the DNA is TGTGCCAGCAGTGCCTACGGGGCGGACAATCAGCCCCAGCATTTT.